Sequencing of this T cell receptor beta chain was carried out in a study of shared clonotypes between healthy human individuals (dated by TCRdb to the early 2020s). Some background on the complete study: Three men and two women, aged 18 to 49 years, made up the cohort. For each donor, three plates each were used for CD4 naive and CD4 memory, two plates were used for CD8 naive, and one plate was used for CD8 memory. To estimate repertoire size and how much clonotype sharing occurs between individuals, the study deeply sequenced the blood TCR repertoires of roughly 5 healthy adults. To increase sequencing depth and limit assay-specific biases, different laboratories used diverse techniques to prepare libraries and sequence TCR repertoires. Between about 0.94 and 8.9 billion PBMCs per donor were obtained by leukapheresis.

Summary of the overall study and its limitations: Incomplete sequencing was indicated by rarefaction of sorted-subset datasets, despite the large sequencing depth. Estimated clonotype richness was generally larger for naive than for memory subsets. The small number of donors limited the genetic and exposure-history diversity represented. Pairwise subsampling led to the expectation that sequencing depth would affect the degree of clonotype sharing among donors. About 4.5% of naive CD4, around 3.5% of naive CD8, approximately 2.2% of memory CD4, and roughly 0.4% of memory CD8 clonotypes were shared across a handful of donors. Sampling was restricted to blood, and TCR repertoires in tissues likely differ from the TCR repertoires found in blood. Higher generation probabilities were observed for clonotypes shared by all four sorted-subset donors than for non-shared clonotypes.

Based on the germline V gene (reference sequence), the CDR1 and CDR2 sequences are LNHDA and SQIVND. The CDR3 goes from the cysteine to the phenylalanine over 13 residues. Only CDR3 DNA is held: 39 bases, read in frame from base 1. V gives up 1 base and J gives up 4 bases, and the segment between their germline ends measures 8 bases. As to this clone: Its binding antigen is unknown. No much larger clone exists at a distance of one base, and base qualities are not known. Other nucleotide sequences from this sample produce the same CDR3.

TCR CDR3 regions were amplified from genomic DNA by multiplex PCR using the deep immunoSEQ assay. Genomic DNA extracted from each cell subset was distributed evenly over all wells of several immunoSEQ 96-well plates, and each plate served as one replicate. Each replicate PCR for sorted subsets received about 180 ng genomic DNA, equal to around 32,000 T cell genomes. Purified libraries were quantified with a Qubit 3.0 fluorometer, sized on a Bioanalyzer 2100, and re-quantified with the KAPA Library Quantification kit. Each immunoSEQ 96-well plate was sequenced on its own single-read 150-cycle Illumina NextSeq 550 flow cell. The authors processed their data as follows. The immunoSEQ output contained only junctional sequences without quality scores, so filtering could not match that applied to full-length reads. To assign V/J genes and CDR3, sequences were annotated against IMGT germline references using PyIR, a Python wrapper for IgBLAST v1.9. Reads were removed for weak V/J assignments (E-value above 1e-6), missing CDR3, stop codons, out-of-frame junctions, or ambiguous translated residues. V3J clonotypes were defined as sequences sharing an identical inferred V gene, J gene, and CDR3 amino acid sequence. Percentage overlap between repertoires was computed as shared unique clonotypes divided by the size of the smaller repertoire. RTK rarefaction, the Chao1 estimator, and Recon v2.1 estimates of unobserved clonotypes were used to assess repertoire richness. Generation probabilities were computed with OLGA for all TCRbeta clonotypes obtained by the gDNA method from a handful of donors. TCRdb's version of the immuneACCESS table is confined to in-frame rearrangements and falls short of the full clone set. An unresolved V gene accounts for under half of the shortfall where checked; the remainder is of unknown origin. Clonal size and the V and J genes are those of that table, whereas D and trimming came from the DNA. The sample table holds millions of clones, of which approximately 94% were seen once. Around 1.1% of the sample comes from the top ten.

CD8 naive samples were obtained by positive selection for CCR7 among CD45RO-negative cells, yielding a CD45RA+CCR7+ population from which TemRA cells were excluded. The donors were healthy, HIV-negative adults who had no recently reported acute infections or vaccinations. Every donor was a Caucasian adult living in Nashville, Tennessee, USA. After blood collection by leukapheresis, PBMCs were isolated using Ficoll-Histopaque density gradient centrifugation and then cryopreserved in the vapor phase of liquid nitrogen. Analytical flow cytometry was used to check the purity and quantity of every magnetically sorted T cell population. From each sorted fraction, genomic DNA was isolated and quantified by UV absorbance on a Nanodrop 2000c.

Sequenced sample: naive CD8+ T cells sorted from blood. What the cell subset or site label conveys for this sample: CD45RA+CCR7+. The V and J segments used are TRBV19 and TRBJ2-7; no D segment can be confidently identified. The clonotype originates from a young man in good health. The sequenced DNA is TGTGCCAGTAGTATAGTGGAAGGGTACGAGCAGTACTTC. Its translation is CASSIVEGYEQYF.